This T cell receptor (beta chain) was recorded in a study of blood T cell repertoires in COVID-19. Background on the study: Sources were T cells, B-cell-depleted T cells, or PBMCs; the material itself was cDNA or gDNA.

Libraries were prepared by immunoSEQ multiplex PCR; TCRdb keeps only in-frame clonotypes and omits some of them. The repertoire has fewer than 250,000 clones, approximately 84% of them found once; the top ten carry under 4.5%. The J segment lost 9 bases and the V segment lost 0 bases, leaving 11 bases of the junction unmatched. Germline V gene sequence: CDR1 SGHNT, CDR2 YENEEA. This CDR3 has 17 amino acids. Sequenced: peripheral blood. This TCR derives from a middle-aged man with acute or convalescent COVID-19. The genes are TRBV11-3 and TRBJ2-1; 10 nucleotides align to TRBD2. CDR3 in DNA: TGTGCCAGCAGCTTAGAGGGGAGGGCTAGCGGGAGTCTTGAGCAGTTCTTC. Translating gives CASSLEGRASGSLEQFF.